The present entry profiles one TCR beta chain with its context. This record belongs to a study of T-cell reconstitution after alpha-beta-depleted transplantation in children. The V gene's germline CDR1 is SGHTA and CDR2 FQGTGA. CDR3 length equals 16 residues. V lost 5 bases to trimming and J lost 7 bases, with 20 bases between them. The library targeted TCRbeta and was prepared with unique molecular identifiers. TCRdb fed the PCR reads into MiXCR, producing one record per CDR3 protein. The sample has 200,000 to 300,000 distinct CDR3 sequences; more than 10% are singletons. The source is a human donor who donated a stem cell graft to a child with acute lymphoblastic leukemia. The chain couples TRBV7-3 to TRBJ2-2; perhaps TRBD1 as D (7 bases). The source was PBMCs from the stem cell graft donor, collected from the stem cell graft. Here the CDR3 DNA reads TGTGCCAGCAGCCTCCTCGAGGCAGGGGGGATCGGGGAGCTGTTTTTT. It specifies CASSLLEAGGIGELFF.